This T cell receptor (beta chain) was identified during a study of CXCR3-negative and CXCR3-positive naive CD8 T cells. Study summary: Per-library TRB read counts averaged about 1.5 +/- 0.3 million, adding up to some 150 million in total.

The method, 5' RACE with UMI labels, was used to prepare the TRB cDNA libraries. TCRdb re-called the 5' RACE reads and catalogs CDR3 proteins one per entry, DNA excluded. The table lists about 90,000 distinct CDR3 sequences. This CDR3 region has 15 residues. Germline-derived CDR1 and CDR2 are MNHEY and SVGEGT. Whole-study findings and limits: TRB CDR3s were more hydrophobic in CXCR3-positive than in CXCR3-negative naive cells.

Remarks on this clonotype: The target antigen is unknown.

The sequenced material came from naive CXCR3+ CD8+ T cells from blood. This sample's subset: CD45RO-CCR7+CD27+CD95- naive CD8+ T cells expressing CXCR3 (TNR3+). J is TRBJ2-1 and V is TRBV6-2 or TRBV6-3; absent DNA, TCRdb's TRBD1 call cannot be checked. The sequence was obtained from a human donor in good health. Some clones in this sample may be carry-over from other donors' samples. CDR3 amino acids: CASRSRDSTYNEQFF.